The next 15 T cell receptor beta chains were all read from a single sample in a study of shared clonotypes between healthy human individuals. Method: immunoSEQ multiplex PCR; TCRdb's copy keeps in-frame clones and lacks some. Here the sample spans over 300,000 clones, roughly 91% being singletons. Sequenced: memory CD8+ T cells sorted from blood. The subset is: CD45RO+ cells pooled with CCR7-negative TemRA cells. These receptors were obtained from a man between 18 and 29 years old in good health.

Turning to this clone: This specimen includes other DNA sequences encoding the same CDR3. V usage is TRBV27 and J usage is TRBJ2-7; weak D call: TRBD2 (6 bases). V was clipped by 3 bases and J by 0 bases, with 9 bases between them. This CDR3 has 14 amino acids. CDR1 and CDR2 (germline): MNHEY, SMNVEV (reference sequence). DNA of the CDR3: TGTGCCAGCAGTTTCAGGGACTCCTCCTACGAGCAGTACTTC. This encodes CASSFRDSSYEQYF.

The chain has TRBV5-4 and TRBJ1-6, with TRBD1 as a possible D gene (5 bases). Trimming pared 0 bases from V and 14 bases from J, leaving 9 bases between. Germline V gene lookup returns CDR1 SGHNT and CDR2 YYREEE (reference sequence). The CDR3 sequence is 12 residues long. CDR3 nucleotides: TGTGCCAGCAGCTTGGTCCGGGGCACCCTCCACTTT. It yields the protein CASSLVRGTLHF.

The rearrangement links TRBV6-4 to TRBJ2-1, with D perhaps matching TRBD1 or TRBD2 (5 bases each). Germline V CDR1 and CDR2: MRHNA, SNTAGT. The CDR3 runs to 17 residues. V was shortened by 6 bases and J by 3 bases, with 21 bases between the two germline ends. The CDR3 reads CASSRKDRDLLYNEQFF. CDR3 DNA sequence: TGTGCCAGCAGCCGCAAGGATAGGGACCTTCTCTACAATGAGCAGTTCTTC.

By frequency in the sample, this clone is medium-sized. This rearrangement joins TRBV15 to TRBJ2-3, with D unclear. V lost 0 bases and J lost 3, with 10 bases in between. Germline V gene data show CDR1 as LNHNV and CDR2 as YYDKDF (reference sequence). This CDR3 comprises 15 residues. The CDR3, as DNA: TGTGCCACCAGCAGAGATGGGTCAAATACAGATACGCAGTATTTT. As protein: CATSRDGSNTDTQYF.

On this clone itself: This specimen includes other DNA sequences encoding the same CDR3. The genes are TRBV27 and TRBJ2-7; tentative D call: TRBD2 (5 bases). The V end lost 3 bases, the J end lost 1 base, and 7 bases lay between the germline ends. The germline V gene has CDR1 MNHEY and CDR2 SMNVEV (reference sequence). CDR3 size: 13 residues. CDR3 loop: CASSLRGSYEQYF. The CDR3 DNA sequence: TGTGCCAGCAGTTTGAGAGGGTCCTACGAGCAGTACTTC.

Regarding this clone: At one end the junction does not follow the germline gene, possibly because of a read error. The genes are TRBV7-9 and TRBJ2-3; D is unclear. Germline-derived CDR1 and CDR2 are SEHNR and FQNEAQ (reference sequence). The CDR3 extends over 14 amino acids. CDR3 sequence (DNA): TGTGCCAGCAGCTCCTCAAACGTTACAGATACGCAGTGTTTT. This codes for CASSSSNVTDTQCF.

The V gene is TRBV13, the J gene TRBJ2-3; no reliable D call. The CDR3 is 11 amino acids. Germline lookup yields CDR1 PRHDT and CDR2 FYEKMQ (reference sequence). V was clipped by 4 bases and J by 4 bases, with 3 bases between them. The CDR3 DNA follows: TGTGCCAGCAGCTCGTCAGATACGCAGTATTTT. Translated, it gives CASSSSDTQYF.

This chain links TRBV14 with TRBJ2-1; perhaps TRBD2 as D (5 bases). Germline V CDR1 and CDR2: SGHDN, FVKESK. Trimming removed 6 bases from V and 4 bases from J, with 10 bases in between. This CDR3 has 13 amino acids. The CDR3 is CASSFGVYNEQFF. CDR3 nucleotides: TGTGCCAGCAGTTTCGGGGTATACAATGAGCAGTTCTTC.

This clone was seen a handful of times. This chain links TRBV27 with TRBJ2-1, with TRBD2 matching over 9 bases. J lost 3 bases, V lost 5 bases, and 8 bases had no gene match. Per the germline V gene, CDR1 is MNHEY and CDR2 is SMNVEV (reference sequence). This CDR3 is built from 16 residues. CDR3 amino acids: CASSPSSGEGYNEQFF. Written as DNA, the CDR3 is TGTGCCAGCAGTCCCTCTAGCGGGGAGGGCTACAATGAGCAGTTCTTC.

This sequence joins TRBV6-6 and TRBJ1-5; D gene uncertain. The CDR3 is 14 amino acids. Germline CDR1 MNHNY, CDR2 SVGAGI (reference sequence). The ends were cut back, 6 bases at V and 9 bases at J, with 18 bases in the middle. For the CDR3, the DNA is TGTGCCAGCAGGCCCAACGACCGGGTAGTGCCCCAGCATTTT. This codes for CASRPNDRVVPQHF.

This clone came up many times. The chain uses TRBV10-3 and TRBJ2-3; the match to TRBD2 covers 10 bases. V was pared by 2 bases and J by 2 bases, with 7 bases of the junction left unmatched. Germline-derived CDR1 and CDR2 are ENHRY and SYGVKD. This CDR3 is built from 17 residues. In DNA, the CDR3 is TGTGCCATCAGTGAGGCTTCAAGCGGGAGGGCCACAGATACGCAGTATTTT. Translated, it gives CAISEASSGRATDTQYF.

With respect to this clone: Mismatch with germline at one junction end may stem from a read error. V usage is TRBV29-1 and J usage is TRBJ2-1; D is unclear. Germline V gene lookup returns CDR1 SQVTM and CDR2 ANQGSEA. The CDR3 runs 11 residues. CDR3 protein: CSAEGGNEQFF. The CDR3 region has the DNA TGCAGCGCTGAAGGCGGTAATGAGCAGTTCTTC.

The chain carries TRBV7-8 and TRBJ1-2; TRBD1 agrees at 10 bases. Germline CDR1 and CDR2: SGHVS and FQNEAQ. V gave up 1 base and J gave up 7 bases; unmatched junction bases: 3. The CDR3 is 14 residues long. In DNA form, the CDR3 reads TGTGCCAGCAGCTTAGGACAGGGGGCGGGTGGCTACACCTTC. It is translated as CASSLGQGAGGYTF.

This clone was recorded only once. The chain carries TRBV10-3 and TRBJ2-2; 10 nucleotides agree with TRBD2. Germline V CDR1 and CDR2: ENHRY, SYGVKD. This CDR3 has 19 residues. V dropped 3 bases and J dropped 1; count of bases not matched to a gene: 11. This CDR3 reads CAISDTGTSATMNTGELFF. The DNA of the CDR3 is TGTGCCATCAGTGACACAGGGACTAGCGCGACAATGAACACCGGGGAGCTGTTTTTT.

With respect to this clone: A much larger clone sits a single nucleotide away, making a read error possible. The identical CDR3 is also encoded by other nucleotide sequences in the sample. The chain carries TRBV4-1 and TRBJ2-7; TRBD2 aligns across 13 bases. This CDR3 region has 15 residues. Per germline, CDR1 MGHRA and CDR2 YSYEKL. The V gene end was trimmed by 3 bases and the J gene end by 2 bases; junction bases not matched to a gene: 1. For the CDR3, the DNA is TGCGCCAGCAGCCATGGGACTAGCGGGACCTACGAGCAGTACTTC. Protein sequence: CASSHGTSGTYEQYF.